This TCR beta chain was obtained from a study of T-cell memory formation after mild COVID-19. In its sample, this clonotype was seen a few times. Each CDR3 protein gets one entry after TCRdb re-called the 5' RACE reads with MiXCR. This table holds 360,000 or so distinct CDR3 sequences, 25% to 30% found once. The sequencing sample was made of PBMCs or a T cell subset sorted from them (not recorded which). The source is an adult woman who had mild COVID-19 (a few samples of this study predate the infection). Cell type and time point are not known.

The DNA for the CDR3 is TGTGCCAGCAGGCGATCGCTTGTTGCCGAACGGGGGACAGATACGCAGTATTTT. Translating gives CASRRSLVAERGTDTQYF. The J gene is TRBJ2-3, the V gene TRBV6-6, with a tentative D call TRBD2 (6 bases). V lost 6 bases and J lost 3, with 25 bases in between. The CDR3 is 18 amino acids. Germline assignment: CDR1 MNHNY and CDR2 SVGAGI (reference sequence).